This TCR beta chain was documented in a study of siplizumab effects on memory and regulatory T cells. Trimming left V 2 bases short and J 3 bases short, with 7 bases between. The CDR3 is 14 residues long. Germline CDR1 and CDR2: LGHNA and YNFKEQ. The assay covered approximately 10^5 TCR templates per sample. TCRdb keeps only in-frame clones here, not all; method: immunoSEQ multiplex PCR. The sample lists about 100,000 clones, about 91% seen once, with 0.14% to 0.15% in the top ten. Study-wide points: Alloreactive sequences traceable to unstimulated CD4+ memory cells were significantly reduced by siplizumab. In unstimulated cells, naive T cells appeared more diverse than memory T cells and seemed major alloresponse contributors. Of the proliferating CD4+ or CD8+ clones, roughly 80-97% lacked a naive or memory phenotype that could be assigned.

Comments on this clone: The antigen is undetermined.

This clonotype was sampled from a human donor in good health. Sequencing was performed on CD4+ T cells sorted from blood. The chain couples TRBV4-2 to TRBJ1-4, with D maybe TRBD1 (5 bases). CDR3 sequence reads: CASSQPGPNEKLFF. Written as DNA, the CDR3 is TGTGCCAGCAGCCAACCGGGACCTAATGAAAAACTGTTTTTT.